Presented here are 30 T cell receptor beta chains from one specimen sequenced in a study of CD8 T cells in Susac syndrome. The authors reverse transcribed 0.5 to 1 ug RNA with random hexamers. TCRdb independently ran MiXCR on the immunoSEQ multiplex PCR reads; one entry per CDR3 protein. This sample yields about 240,000 distinct CDR3 sequences, of which 90% to 97% are seen a single time; 0.095% to 0.12% belongs to the top ten. The sequenced sample was CD4+ T cells from PBMCs. The receptors shown here come from a human donor with Susac syndrome.

In this sample, this clonotype turned up once. J is TRBJ1-1 and V is TRBV15; a possible D gene is TRBD1 (5 bases). Trimming left V 0 bases short and J 8 bases short, with 13 bases between. In germline, CDR1 is LNHNV, CDR2 YYDKDF (reference sequence). The CDR3 has 14 residues. The CDR3 sequence is CATSRDTGPREAFF. The CDR3 DNA reads as TGTGCCACCAGCAGAGATACGGGACCAAGGGAAGCTTTCTTT. Variable domain in full (rest from reference TRBV15 and TRBJ1-1): DAMVIQNPRYQVTQFGKPVTLSCSQTLNHNVMYWYQQKSSQAPKLLFHYYDKDFNNEADTPDNFQSRRPNTSFCFLDIRSPGLGDTAMYLCATSRDTGPREAFFGQGTRLTVV.

This chain uses TRBV29-1 with TRBJ2-3; 8 nucleotides line up with TRBD2. J lost 3 bases, V lost 5 bases, and 10 bases had no gene match. There are 15 residues in the CDR3. In germline, CDR1 is SQVTM, CDR2 ANQGSEA. CDR3 in amino acids: CSVCLEAGATDTQYF. The CDR3 nucleotides are TGCAGCGTTTGTCTCGAAGCGGGAGCAACAGATACGCAGTATTTT.

The V gene is TRBV12-3 or TRBV12-4, the J gene TRBJ1-1; D is unresolved. The CDR3 extends over 13 amino acids. The ends were cut back, 6 bases at V and 1 base at J, with 9 bases in the middle. This CDR3 reads CASSRRANTEAFF. DNA of the CDR3: TGTGCCAGCAGCCGTAGGGCGAACACTGAAGCTTTCTTT.

CDR3 in DNA: TGTGCCAGCAGCGAGGACGCACCCTATGGCTACACCTTC. Amino acids: CASSEDAPYGYTF. This sequence joins TRBV7-9 and TRBJ1-2; D not certain. Germline V gene data show CDR1 as SEHNR and CDR2 as FQNEAQ (reference sequence). With 5 bases removed from V and 4 bases from J, the gap between germline ends came to 11 bases. This CDR3 is built from 13 residues. The whole variable domain, remainder taken from reference TRBV7-9 and TRBJ1-2, is DTGVSQNPRHKITKRGQNVTFRCDPISEHNRLYWYRQTLGQGPEFLTYFQNEAQLEKSRLLSDRFSAERPKGSFSTLEIQRTEQGDSAMYLCASSEDAPYGYTFGSGTRLTVV.

This rearrangement joins TRBV20-1 to TRBJ1-2, with D maybe TRBD1 (6 bases). The CDR3 has 13 amino acids. Germline-derived CDR1 and CDR2 are DFQATT and SNEGSKA (reference sequence). V was pared by 0 bases and J by 4 bases, with 9 bases between. As DNA, the CDR3 is TGCAGTGCTAGAGACACGGGGGCCTATGGCTACACCTTC. This sequence encodes CSARDTGAYGYTF.

The gene calls are TRBV30 and TRBJ1-3; no clear D gene. This CDR3 has 14 residues. The ends were cut back, 0 bases at V and 4 bases at J, with 10 bases in the middle. Germline CDR1 is GTSNPN and CDR2 is SVGIG (reference sequence). CDR3 DNA sequence: TGTGCCTGGAGTGTAAGAAGGCTGGGAAACACCATATATTTT. Translating gives CAWSVRRLGNTIYF.

The rearrangement links TRBV5-1 to TRBJ1-1; D not certain. Germline CDR1 SGHRS, CDR2 YFSETQ. There are 15 residues in the CDR3. V was cut by 0 bases and J by 6 bases, with 15 bases left in between. The CDR3 loop reads CASSLAGRESPEAFF. The DNA for the CDR3 is TGCGCCAGCAGCTTGGCGGGCCGTGAGTCTCCTGAAGCTTTCTTT. Combining the CDR3 with reference TRBV5-1 and TRBJ1-1 gives the whole variable domain KAGVTQTPRYLIKTRGQQVTLSCSPISGHRSVSWYQQTPGQGLQFLFEYFSETQRNKGNFPGRFSGRQFSNSRSEMNVSTLELGDSALYLCASSLAGRESPEAFFGQGTRLTVV.

The chain couples TRBV18 to TRBJ1-1, with a weak D call TRBD1 (5 bases). This CDR3 comprises 15 residues. CDR1 and CDR2 (germline): KGHSH, LQKENI. Trimming removed 3 bases at V and 4 bases at J, with 15 bases between. The CDR3 loop reads CASSPLRQLGTEAFF. The DNA for the CDR3 is TGTGCCAGCTCACCCCTTAGACAGCTGGGCACTGAAGCTTTCTTT.

This chain joins TRBV12-5 and TRBJ2-1; D gene uncertain. The V and J ends lost 6 bases and 6 bases respectively, with 24 bases between them. CDR3 length: 17 amino acids. Germline CDR1 and CDR2: LGHNT and FRNRAP. CDR3 nucleotides: TGTGCTAGTGGCCTCTCTACTGACCGCCCTAGAGCCAATGAGCAGTTCTTC. Protein: CASGLSTDRPRANEQFF.

The chain links TRBV20-1 to TRBJ2-7, with D perhaps given as TRBD1 or TRBD2 (5 bases each). The V and J ends lost 5 bases and 5 bases respectively, with 13 bases between them. CDR1 and CDR2 from the germline V gene are DFQATT and SNEGSKA (reference sequence). The CDR3 consists of 12 residues. The CDR3 sequence: CSAQIRGHEQYF. The CDR3 DNA sequence: TGCAGTGCTCAAATACGGGGCCACGAGCAGTACTTC.

This rearrangement joins TRBV11-2 to TRBJ2-7; 12 bases match TRBD2. Per germline, CDR1 SGHAT and CDR2 FQNNGV. The CDR3 runs 17 residues. The V gene end was trimmed by 1 base and the J gene end by 5 bases; junction bases not matched to a gene: 9. As DNA, the CDR3 is TGTGCCAGCAGCTTAGCCCGGGCTAGCGGGAGGGCCCACGAGCAGTACTTC. This translates into CASSLARASGRAHEQYF.

The chain has TRBV4-1 and TRBJ2-1; D may be TRBD1 (5 bases). CDR3 length: 14 amino acids. Germline loops: CDR1 MGHRA, CDR2 YSYEKL. The V and J ends lost 4 bases and 7 bases respectively, with 14 bases between them. The CDR3 DNA reads TGCGCCAGCAGCCGCCTCGGACAAACTAATGAGCAGTTCTTC. Translation: CASSRLGQTNEQFF.

The rearrangement joins TRBV23-1 to TRBJ1-2, with 11 nucleotides matching TRBD1. TRBV23-1 is flagged as an ORF with uncertain function. Germline trimming cut 8 bases from V and 2 bases from J; bases unmatched to any gene: 13. The CDR3 runs 17 residues. CDR3 DNA sequence: TGCGCCAGCCCGACCGGGACAGGGGGGCGGGCCAACTATGGCTACACCTTC. It codes for CASPTGTGGRANYGYTF.

The DNA for the CDR3 is TGTGCCAGCAGCTTCCGACAGTCGCTGAGTACCGGGGAGCTGTTTTTT. This encodes CASSFRQSLSTGELFF. This chain joins TRBV13 and TRBJ2-2; tentative D call: TRBD1 (5 bases). The CDR3 spans 16 residues. V was pared by 3 bases and J by 5 bases, with 16 bases between. Germline V gene lookup returns CDR1 PRHDT and CDR2 FYEKMQ (reference sequence).

This clonotype was seen only once. This rearrangement joins TRBV15 to TRBJ2-1; possible D gene TRBD2, 5 bases. Trimming took 3 bases from V and 8 from J, leaving 14 bases between them. The CDR3 is 14 residues long. The germline V gene encodes CDR1 LNHNV and CDR2 YYDKDF (reference sequence). In DNA form, the CDR3 reads TGTGCCACCAGCAGGGGTGGGAGTTCCCATGAGCAGTTCTTC. Translated: CATSRGGSSHEQFF.

The V call is TRBV27, the J call TRBJ1-5; D gene uncertain. Trimming stripped 2 bases from V and 5 bases from J, with 7 bases between. The germline V gene encodes CDR1 MNHEY and CDR2 SMNVEV (reference sequence). This CDR3 is built from 13 residues. CDR3 sequence reads: CASSLNPYQPQHF. In DNA, the CDR3 is TGTGCCAGCAGTTTAAATCCTTATCAGCCCCAGCATTTT.

The chain carries TRBV20-1 and TRBJ2-2, with D unresolved. The CDR3 covers 12 residues. V lost 1 base and J lost 5, with 5 bases in between. From germline, CDR1 is DFQATT and CDR2 SNEGSKA (reference sequence). CDR3 protein: CSARVRTGELFF. CDR3 coding DNA: TGCAGTGCTAGAGTAAGAACCGGGGAGCTGTTTTTT.

This rearrangement joins TRBV4-1 to TRBJ2-6, with D uncertain. There are 15 residues in the CDR3. The germline V and J ends were trimmed by 0 bases and 4 bases, with 7 bases remaining between them. Germline-derived CDR1 and CDR2 are MGHRA and YSYEKL. CDR3 sequence: CASSQDGFGANVLTF. The CDR3 DNA sequence: TGCGCCAGCAGCCAAGATGGGTTCGGGGCCAACGTCCTGACTTTC.

The rearrangement uses TRBV20-1 and TRBJ1-4, with 7 bases fitting TRBD1. V was pared by 3 bases and J by 4 bases, with 11 bases of the junction left unmatched. CDR1 is DFQATT, CDR2 SNEGSKA, per germline (reference sequence). The CDR3 extends over 16 amino acids. The chain's CDR3 is CSASFLRTGLNEKLFF. The CDR3 bases are TGCAGTGCTAGTTTTCTGCGGACAGGCCTTAATGAAAAACTGTTTTTT.

The rearrangement joins TRBV3-1 to TRBJ2-7, with 9 bases identical to TRBD2. The germline gives CDR1 LGHDT, CDR2 YNNKEL (reference sequence). The length of the CDR3 is 18 residues. Trimming cost V 5 bases and J 2 bases; bases outside gene matches: 16. The CDR3 region is CASSRGWVAGVDAYEQYF. The CDR3 DNA sequence: TGTGCCAGCAGCAGAGGGTGGGTAGCGGGAGTGGACGCCTACGAGCAGTACTTC.

CDR3 protein: CASSLGSQGSDEQYF. The CDR3 region has the DNA TGTGCCAGCAGTTTAGGTAGTCAGGGCAGCGACGAGCAGTACTTC. This chain links TRBV12-3 or TRBV12-4 with TRBJ2-7; D is perhaps TRBD1 (5 bases). There are 15 residues in the CDR3. Between the trimmed V and J ends, which lost 1 base and 5 bases, there was a span of 15 bases.

This clonotype was detected only once. One junction end does not reproduce the germline sequence, and a read error may be involved. This chain uses TRBV4-1 with TRBJ1-1, with D possibly TRBD1 on 6 matching bases. This CDR3 is 15 amino acids long. From germline, CDR1 is MGHRA and CDR2 YSYEKL. The CDR3 sequence is CASSKEQGRDTEAFF. CDR3 DNA: TGCGCCAGCAGCAAAGAGCAGGGGAGGGACACTGAAGCTTTCTTT.

The V call is TRBV7-9, the J call TRBJ2-1; possibly TRBD1 for D (5 bases). CDR1 is SEHNR, CDR2 FQNEAQ, per germline (reference sequence). Deletions cut 1 base from V and 5 bases from J, with 9 bases between. The CDR3 covers 14 residues. CDR3 in amino acids: CASSLDNRNNEQFF. In DNA form, the CDR3 reads TGTGCCAGCAGCTTAGATAACAGGAACAATGAGCAGTTCTTC.

The chain combines TRBV14 with TRBJ2-7; no clear D. Germline values: CDR1 SGHDN, CDR2 FVKESK. Trimming stripped 3 bases from V and 2 bases from J, with 8 bases between. The CDR3 has 13 residues. The CDR3 nucleotides read TGTGCCAGCAGCCAGACACAGACCTACGAGCAGTACTTC. Protein product: CASSQTQTYEQYF.

The V and J genes are TRBV9 and TRBJ2-3, with unresolved D. CDR1 and CDR2 (germline): SGDLS, YYNGEE. Deletions cut 4 bases from V and 3 bases from J, with 12 bases between. This CDR3 has 14 residues. CDR3 bases: TGTGCCAGCAGCCCGTCCGAGGTGACAGATACGCAGTATTTT. This sequence encodes CASSPSEVTDTQYF.

The chain links TRBV6-2 or TRBV6-3 to TRBJ1-4; possibly TRBD1 for D (5 bases). This CDR3 region has 13 residues. The V and J ends lost 5 bases and 6 bases respectively, with 10 bases between them. Germline V gives CDR1 MNHEY, CDR2 SVGEGT. The CDR3 region is CASSQTAYEKLFF. The CDR3 DNA is TGTGCCAGCAGTCAGACAGCCTATGAAAAACTGTTTTTT.

This clonotype was detected once. This chain connects TRBV20-1 to TRBJ2-3; the match to TRBD2 covers 7 bases. Germline V CDR1 and CDR2: DFQATT, SNEGSKA (reference sequence). The CDR3 consists of 13 residues. The CDR3 coding sequence is TGCAGAATCGGGCGGGGGAGCTTGGATACGCAGTATTTT. Residues: CRIGRGSLDTQYF.

The chain couples TRBV28 to TRBJ2-1; a possible D gene is TRBD1 (6 bases). Germline V CDR1 and CDR2: MDHEN, SYDVKM. V lost 4 bases and J 6 bases, leaving 16 bases between the germline ends. The CDR3 covers 15 residues. DNA for the CDR3: TGTGCCAGCAGTTCCACTGGGGGCCAGGGCAATGAGCAGTTCTTC. Translated: CASSSTGGQGNEQFF.

The CDR3 sequence: CASSSEGGRDTEAFF. The DNA of the CDR3 is TGTGCCAGCAGCTCTGAGGGGGGGCGCGACACTGAAGCTTTCTTT. This chain uses TRBV7-9 with TRBJ1-1, with D possibly being TRBD1 (6 bases). Trimming shortened V by 4 bases and J by 3 bases, and 15 bases separated the two germline ends. This CDR3 region has 15 residues. Germline lookup yields CDR1 SEHNR and CDR2 FQNEAQ (reference sequence).

The chain's CDR3 is CASSQDRLAVTDTQYF. CDR3 nucleotide sequence: TGCGCCAGCAGCCAAGACCGACTAGCGGTCACAGATACGCAGTATTTT. The chain has TRBV4-1 and TRBJ2-3, with 9 bases matching TRBD2. Trimming took 0 bases from V and 2 from J; bases not matched to a gene: 3. There are 16 residues in the CDR3. Per the germline V gene, CDR1 is MGHRA and CDR2 is YSYEKL.